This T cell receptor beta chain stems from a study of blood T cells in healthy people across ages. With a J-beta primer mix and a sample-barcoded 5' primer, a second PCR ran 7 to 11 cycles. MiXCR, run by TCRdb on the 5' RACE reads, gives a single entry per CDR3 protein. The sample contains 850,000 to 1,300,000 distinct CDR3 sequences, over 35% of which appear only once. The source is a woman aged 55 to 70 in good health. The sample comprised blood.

The CDR3 DNA is TGCAGTGCTAGTGGGCAGGTCTCCTACGAGCAGTACTTC. It specifies CSASGQVSYEQYF. V usage is TRBV20-1 and J usage is TRBJ2-7, with no clear D. The germline CDR1 and CDR2 sequences are DFQATT and SNEGSKA (reference sequence). The CDR3 has 13 amino acids. Trimming removed 3 bases from V and 0 bases from J, with 9 bases in between.